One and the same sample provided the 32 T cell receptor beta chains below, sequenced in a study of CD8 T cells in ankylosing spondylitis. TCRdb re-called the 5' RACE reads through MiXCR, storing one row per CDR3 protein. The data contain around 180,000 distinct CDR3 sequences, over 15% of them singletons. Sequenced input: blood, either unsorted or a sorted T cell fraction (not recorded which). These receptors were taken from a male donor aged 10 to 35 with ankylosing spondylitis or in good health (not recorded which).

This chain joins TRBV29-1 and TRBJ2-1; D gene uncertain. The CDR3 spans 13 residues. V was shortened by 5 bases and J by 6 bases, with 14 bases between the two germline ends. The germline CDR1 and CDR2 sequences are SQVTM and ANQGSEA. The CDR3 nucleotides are TGCAGCGTTAAGAGTTTAGCTCCCAATGAGCAGTTCTTC. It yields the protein CSVKSLAPNEQFF.

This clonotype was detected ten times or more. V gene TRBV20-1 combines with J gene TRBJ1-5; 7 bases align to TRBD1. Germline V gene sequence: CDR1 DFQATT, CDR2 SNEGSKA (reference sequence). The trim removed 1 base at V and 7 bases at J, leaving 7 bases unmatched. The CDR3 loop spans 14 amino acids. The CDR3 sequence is CSARAGQWVQPQHF. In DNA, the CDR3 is TGCAGTGCTAGAGCGGGACAGTGGGTGCAGCCCCAGCATTTT.

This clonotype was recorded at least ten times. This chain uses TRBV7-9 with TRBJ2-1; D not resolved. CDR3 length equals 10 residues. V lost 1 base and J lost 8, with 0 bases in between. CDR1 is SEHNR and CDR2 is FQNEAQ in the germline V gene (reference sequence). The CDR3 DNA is TGTGCCAGCAGCTTAGATGAGCAGTTCTTC. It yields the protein CASSLDEQFF.

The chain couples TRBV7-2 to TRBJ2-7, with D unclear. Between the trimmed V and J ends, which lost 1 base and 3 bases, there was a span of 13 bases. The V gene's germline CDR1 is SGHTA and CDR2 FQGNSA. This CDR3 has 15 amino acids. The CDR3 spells CASSLGVSALYEQYF. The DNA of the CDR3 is TGTGCCAGCAGCTTAGGGGTCTCGGCGCTCTACGAGCAGTACTTC.

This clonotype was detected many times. CDR3 in DNA: TGCGCCAGCAGCTTGGTAGCGGGAGGGGACAATGAGCAGTTCTTC. This gives the protein CASSLVAGGDNEQFF. The chain carries TRBV5-1 and TRBJ2-1; 11 nucleotides line up with TRBD2. Germline CDR1 reads SGHRS; CDR2 reads YFSETQ. The CDR3 covers 15 residues. J gave up 5 bases and V 0 bases, and 1 base lay outside the gene matches.

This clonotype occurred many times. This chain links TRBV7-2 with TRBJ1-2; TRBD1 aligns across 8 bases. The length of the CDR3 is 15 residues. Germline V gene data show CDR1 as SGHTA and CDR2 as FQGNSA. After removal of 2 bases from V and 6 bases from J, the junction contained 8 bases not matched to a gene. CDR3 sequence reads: CASSLRAGQENGYTF. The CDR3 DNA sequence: TGTGCCAGCAGCTTAAGGGCGGGACAGGAGAATGGCTACACCTTC.

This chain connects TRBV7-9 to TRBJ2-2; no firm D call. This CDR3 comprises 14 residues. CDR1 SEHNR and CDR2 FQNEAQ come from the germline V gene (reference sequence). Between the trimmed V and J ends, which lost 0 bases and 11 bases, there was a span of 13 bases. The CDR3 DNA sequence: TGTGCCAGCAGCTTAGCCCCACGGGCCCTCGAGCTGTTTTTT. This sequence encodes CASSLAPRALELFF.

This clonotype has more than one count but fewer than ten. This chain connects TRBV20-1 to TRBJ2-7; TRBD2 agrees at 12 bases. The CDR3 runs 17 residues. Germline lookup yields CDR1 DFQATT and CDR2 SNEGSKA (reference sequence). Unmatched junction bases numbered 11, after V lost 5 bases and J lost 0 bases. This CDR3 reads CSAVGPSGRVPSYEQYF. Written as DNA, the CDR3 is TGCAGTGCTGTGGGTCCTAGCGGGAGGGTCCCCTCCTACGAGCAGTACTTC.

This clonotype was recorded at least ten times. CDR3 DNA: TGCAGTGCTAGAGAAGACAGAGTAACAGATACGCAGTATTTT. Amino acid sequence: CSAREDRVTDTQYF. The chain combines TRBV20-1 with TRBJ2-3; the D gene is possibly TRBD1 (5 bases). In germline, CDR1 is DFQATT, CDR2 SNEGSKA (reference sequence). This CDR3 is built from 14 residues. V shed 0 bases and J shed 3 bases, with 10 bases lying between them.

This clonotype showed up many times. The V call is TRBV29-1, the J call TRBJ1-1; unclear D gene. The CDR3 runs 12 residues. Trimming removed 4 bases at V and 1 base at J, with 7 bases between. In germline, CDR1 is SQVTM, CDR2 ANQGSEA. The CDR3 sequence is CSVGFRNTEAFF. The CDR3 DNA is TGCAGCGTTGGGTTCCGGAACACTGAAGCTTTCTTT.

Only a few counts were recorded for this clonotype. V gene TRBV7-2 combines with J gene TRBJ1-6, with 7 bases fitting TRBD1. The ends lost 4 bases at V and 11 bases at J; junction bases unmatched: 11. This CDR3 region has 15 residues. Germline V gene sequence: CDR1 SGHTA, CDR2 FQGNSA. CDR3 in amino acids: CASSSSTGATTPLHF. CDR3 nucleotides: TGTGCCAGCAGCTCTAGTACAGGGGCGACGACACCCCTCCACTTT.

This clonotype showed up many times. In DNA, the CDR3 is TGTGCCAGCCGCCCGCCCGGGTTATCCGGGGAGCTGTTTTTT. This encodes CASRPPGLSGELFF. The chain couples TRBV7-9 to TRBJ2-2, with D uncertain. Per the germline V gene, CDR1 is SEHNR and CDR2 is FQNEAQ (reference sequence). Trimming pared 8 bases from V and 6 bases from J, leaving 16 bases between. The CDR3 is made up of 14 amino acids.

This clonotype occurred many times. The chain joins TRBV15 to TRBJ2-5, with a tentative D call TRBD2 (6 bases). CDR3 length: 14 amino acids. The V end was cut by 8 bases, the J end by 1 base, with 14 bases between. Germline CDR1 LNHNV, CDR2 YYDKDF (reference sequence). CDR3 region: CATGNAGFQETQYF. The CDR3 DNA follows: TGTGCCACCGGAAACGCGGGGTTCCAAGAGACCCAGTACTTC. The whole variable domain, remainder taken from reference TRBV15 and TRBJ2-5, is DAMVIQNPRYQVTQFGKPVTLSCSQTLNHNVMYWYQQKSSQAPKLLFHYYDKDFNNEADTPDNFQSRRPNTSFCFLDIRSPGLGDTAMYLCATGNAGFQETQYFGPGTRLLVL.

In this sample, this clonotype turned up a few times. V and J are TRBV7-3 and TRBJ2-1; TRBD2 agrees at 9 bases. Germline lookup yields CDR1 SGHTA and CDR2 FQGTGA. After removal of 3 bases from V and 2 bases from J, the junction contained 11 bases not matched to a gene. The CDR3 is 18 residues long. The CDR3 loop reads CASSFLAGDWGAYNEQFF. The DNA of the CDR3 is TGTGCCAGCAGCTTTTTAGCGGGAGACTGGGGGGCCTACAATGAGCAGTTCTTC.

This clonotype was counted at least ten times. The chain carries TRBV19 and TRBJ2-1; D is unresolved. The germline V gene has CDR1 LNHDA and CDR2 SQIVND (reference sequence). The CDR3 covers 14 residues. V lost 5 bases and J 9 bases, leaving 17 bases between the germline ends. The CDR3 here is CASSPSPRRSEQFF. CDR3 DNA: TGTGCCAGTAGTCCAAGCCCAAGGCGCTCTGAGCAGTTCTTC.

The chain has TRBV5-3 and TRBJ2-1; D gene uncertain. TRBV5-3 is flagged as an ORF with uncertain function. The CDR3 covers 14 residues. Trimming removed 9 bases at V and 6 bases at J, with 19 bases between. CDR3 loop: CATPVVEGFNEQFF. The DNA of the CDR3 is TGTGCCACCCCGGTGGTCGAAGGTTTCAATGAGCAGTTCTTC.

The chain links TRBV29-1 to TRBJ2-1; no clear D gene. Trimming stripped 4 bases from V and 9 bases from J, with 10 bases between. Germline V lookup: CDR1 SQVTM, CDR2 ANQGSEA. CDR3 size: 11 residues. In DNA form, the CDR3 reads TGCAGCGTTGGGAGTGATCGTGAGCAGTTCTTC. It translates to CSVGSDREQFF.

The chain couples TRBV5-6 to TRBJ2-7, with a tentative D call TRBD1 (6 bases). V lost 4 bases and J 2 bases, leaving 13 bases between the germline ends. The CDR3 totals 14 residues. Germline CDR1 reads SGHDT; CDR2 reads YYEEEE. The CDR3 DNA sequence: TGTGCCAGCAGCGAAGGGACATCCACCTACGAGCAGTACTTC. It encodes CASSEGTSTYEQYF.

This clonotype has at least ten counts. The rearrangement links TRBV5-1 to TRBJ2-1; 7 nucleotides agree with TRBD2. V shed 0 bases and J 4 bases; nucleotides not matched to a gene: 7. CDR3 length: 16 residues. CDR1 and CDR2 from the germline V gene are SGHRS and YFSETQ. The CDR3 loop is CASSLDTGGLYNEQFF. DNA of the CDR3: TGCGCCAGCAGCTTGGATACGGGAGGACTTTACAATGAGCAGTTCTTC.

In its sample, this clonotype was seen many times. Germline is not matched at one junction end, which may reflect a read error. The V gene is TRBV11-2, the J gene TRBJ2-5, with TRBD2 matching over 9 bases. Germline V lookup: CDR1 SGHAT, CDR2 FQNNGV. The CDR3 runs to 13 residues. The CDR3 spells CASRLAGAETQYF. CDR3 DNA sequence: TGTGCCAGCAGATTAGCGGGAGCCGAGACCCAGTACTTC. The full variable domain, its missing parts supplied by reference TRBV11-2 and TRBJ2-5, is EAGVAQSPRYKIIEKRQSVAFWCNPISGHATLYWYQQILGQGPKLLIQFQNNGVVDDSQLPKDRFSAERLKGVDSTLKIQPAKLEDSAVYLCASRLAGAETQYFGPGTRLLVL.

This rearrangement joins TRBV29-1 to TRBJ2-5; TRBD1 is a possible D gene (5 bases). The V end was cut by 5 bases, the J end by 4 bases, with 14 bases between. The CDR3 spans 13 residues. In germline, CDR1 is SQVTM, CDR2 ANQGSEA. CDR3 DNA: TGCAGCGTTCAGGCAGGGTTGGGAGAGACCCAGTACTTC. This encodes CSVQAGLGETQYF.

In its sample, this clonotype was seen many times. The CDR3 region is CASSPRNTEAFF. The DNA of the CDR3 is TGTGCCAGCAGTCCCCGTAACACTGAAGCTTTCTTT. V is TRBV12-3 or TRBV12-4 and J is TRBJ1-1; D is unclear. Trimming took off 5 bases at V and 2 bases at J, with 6 bases between the two ends. The CDR3 spans 12 residues.

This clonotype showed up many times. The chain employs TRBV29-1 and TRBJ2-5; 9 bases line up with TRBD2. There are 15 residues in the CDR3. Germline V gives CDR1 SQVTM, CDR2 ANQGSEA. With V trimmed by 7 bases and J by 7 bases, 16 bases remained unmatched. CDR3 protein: CSAVVGSGSSGTQYF. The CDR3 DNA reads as TGCAGCGCGGTAGTAGGTAGCGGGAGTTCGGGGACCCAGTACTTC.

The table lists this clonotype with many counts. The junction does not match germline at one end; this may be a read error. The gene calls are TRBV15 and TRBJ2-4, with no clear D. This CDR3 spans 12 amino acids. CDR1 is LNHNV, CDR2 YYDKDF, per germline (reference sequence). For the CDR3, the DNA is TGTGCCACCAGCAGAGATAGGCTAGGGCGCCACTTC. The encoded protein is CATSRDRLGRHF. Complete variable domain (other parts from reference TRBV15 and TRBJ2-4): DAMVIQNPRYQVTQFGKPVTLSCSQTLNHNVMYWYQQKSSQAPKLLFHYYDKDFNNEADTPDNFQSRRPNTSFCFLDIRSPGLGDTAMYLCATSRDRLGRHFGAGTRLSVL.

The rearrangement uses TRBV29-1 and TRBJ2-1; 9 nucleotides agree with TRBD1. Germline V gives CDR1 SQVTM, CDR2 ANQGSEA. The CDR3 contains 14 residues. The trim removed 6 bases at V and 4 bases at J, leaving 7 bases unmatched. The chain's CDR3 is CSVIPGQGYNEQFF. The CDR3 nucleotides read TGCAGCGTCATTCCGGGACAGGGTTACAATGAGCAGTTCTTC.

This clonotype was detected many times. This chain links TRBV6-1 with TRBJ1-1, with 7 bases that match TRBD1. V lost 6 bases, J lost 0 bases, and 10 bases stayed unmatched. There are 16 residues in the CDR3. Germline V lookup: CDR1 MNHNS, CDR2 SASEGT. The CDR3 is CASRDRLSLVNTEAFF. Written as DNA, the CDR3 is TGTGCCAGCAGGGACAGGCTTTCATTGGTGAACACTGAAGCTTTCTTT.

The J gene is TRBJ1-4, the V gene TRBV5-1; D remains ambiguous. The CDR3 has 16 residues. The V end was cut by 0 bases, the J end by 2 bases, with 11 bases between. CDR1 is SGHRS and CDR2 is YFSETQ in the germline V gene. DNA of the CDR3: TGCGCCAGCAGCTTGGGGACGGCCCTTACTAATGAAAAACTGTTTTTT. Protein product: CASSLGTALTNEKLFF.

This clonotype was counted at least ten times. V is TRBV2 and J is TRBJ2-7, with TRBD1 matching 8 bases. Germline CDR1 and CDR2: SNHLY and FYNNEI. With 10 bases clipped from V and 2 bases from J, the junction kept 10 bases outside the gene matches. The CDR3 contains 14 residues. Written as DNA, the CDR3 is TGTGCCACCAAGGGCCAGGGGGCTGCCTACGAGCAGTACGTC. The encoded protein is CATKGQGAAYEQYV.

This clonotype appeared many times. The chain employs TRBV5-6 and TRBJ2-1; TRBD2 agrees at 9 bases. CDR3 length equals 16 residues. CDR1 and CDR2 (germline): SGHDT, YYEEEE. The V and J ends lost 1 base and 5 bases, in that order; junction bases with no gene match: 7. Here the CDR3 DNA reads TGTGCCAGCAGCTTGCGCGGGAGGGCCCCAGACAATGAGCAGTTCTTC. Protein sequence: CASSLRGRAPDNEQFF. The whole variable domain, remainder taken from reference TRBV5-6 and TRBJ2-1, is DAGVTQSPTHLIKTRGQQVTLRCSPKSGHDTVSWYQQALGQGPQFIFQYYEEEERQRGNFPDRFSGHQFPNYSSELNVNALLLGDSALYLCASSLRGRAPDNEQFFGPGTRLTVL.

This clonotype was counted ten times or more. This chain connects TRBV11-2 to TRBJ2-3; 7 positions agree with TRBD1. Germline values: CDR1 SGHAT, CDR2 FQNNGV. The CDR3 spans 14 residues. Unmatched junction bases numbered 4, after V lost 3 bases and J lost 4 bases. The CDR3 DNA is TGTGCCAGCAGCTTTATCAGGGGGTCAGATACGCAGTATTTT. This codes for CASSFIRGSDTQYF.

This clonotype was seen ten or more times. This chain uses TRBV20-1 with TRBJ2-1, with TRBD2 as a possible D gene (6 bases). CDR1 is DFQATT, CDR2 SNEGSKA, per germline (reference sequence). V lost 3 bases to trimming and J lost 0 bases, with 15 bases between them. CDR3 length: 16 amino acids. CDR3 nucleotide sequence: TGCAGTGCTAGTAGACACGGGGGAAGCTCCTACAATGAGCAGTTCTTC. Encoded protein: CSASRHGGSSYNEQFF.

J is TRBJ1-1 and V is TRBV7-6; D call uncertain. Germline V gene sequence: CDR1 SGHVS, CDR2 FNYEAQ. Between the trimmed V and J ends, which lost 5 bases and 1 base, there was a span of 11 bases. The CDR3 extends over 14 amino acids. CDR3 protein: CASSRTLGNTEAFF. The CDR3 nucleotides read TGTGCCAGCAGCCGGACCCTAGGGAACACTGAAGCTTTCTTT.